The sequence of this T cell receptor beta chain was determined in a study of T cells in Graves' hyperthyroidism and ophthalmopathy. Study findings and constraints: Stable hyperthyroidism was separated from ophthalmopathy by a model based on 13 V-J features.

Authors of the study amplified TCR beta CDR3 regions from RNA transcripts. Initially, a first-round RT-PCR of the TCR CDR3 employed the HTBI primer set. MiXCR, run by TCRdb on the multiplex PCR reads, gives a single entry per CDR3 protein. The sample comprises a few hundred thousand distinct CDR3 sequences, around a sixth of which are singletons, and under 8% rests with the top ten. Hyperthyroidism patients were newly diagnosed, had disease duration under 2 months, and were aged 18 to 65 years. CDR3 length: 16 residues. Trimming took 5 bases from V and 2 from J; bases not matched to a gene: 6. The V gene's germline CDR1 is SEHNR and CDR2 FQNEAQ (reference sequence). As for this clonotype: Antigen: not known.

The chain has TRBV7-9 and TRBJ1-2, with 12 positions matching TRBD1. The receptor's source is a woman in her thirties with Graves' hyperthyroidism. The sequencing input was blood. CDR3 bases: TGTGCCAGCAGCGAGACGGGACAGGGGGCCAACTATGGCTACACCTTC. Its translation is CASSETGQGANYGYTF.